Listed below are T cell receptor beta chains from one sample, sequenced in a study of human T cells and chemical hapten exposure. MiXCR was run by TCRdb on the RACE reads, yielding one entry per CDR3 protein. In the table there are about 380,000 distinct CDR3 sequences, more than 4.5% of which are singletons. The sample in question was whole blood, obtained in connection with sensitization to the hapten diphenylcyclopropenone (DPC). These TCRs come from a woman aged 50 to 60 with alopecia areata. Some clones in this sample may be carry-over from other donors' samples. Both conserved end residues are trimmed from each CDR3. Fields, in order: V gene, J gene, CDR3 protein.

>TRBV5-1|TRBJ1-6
ASSLALGDNSPLH
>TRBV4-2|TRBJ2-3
ASSQDKEQFADTQY
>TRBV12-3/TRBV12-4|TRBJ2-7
ASSIDLYEQY
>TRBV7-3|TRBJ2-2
ASSSGFTGELF
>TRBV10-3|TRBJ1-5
AISEPEKGNQPQH
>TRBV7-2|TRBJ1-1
ASSLELNRGPEAF
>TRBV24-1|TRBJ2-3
ATSDSAATSTDTQY
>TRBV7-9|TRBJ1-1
ASSLGYGITEAF
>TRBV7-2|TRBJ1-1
ASSLVDGTEAF
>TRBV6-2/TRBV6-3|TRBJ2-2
ASLLGARTGELF
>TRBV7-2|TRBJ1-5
ASSSAAGIQPQH
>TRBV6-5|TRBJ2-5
ASSYSNLGGETQY
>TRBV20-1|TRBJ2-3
SAAGDTQY
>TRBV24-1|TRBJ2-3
ATSDSARADTQY
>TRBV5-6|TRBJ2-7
ASSFQDRVEQY
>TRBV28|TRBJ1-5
ASNDGDRDGNQPQH
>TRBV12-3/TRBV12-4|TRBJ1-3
ASLSGNTIY
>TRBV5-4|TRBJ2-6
ASSFPGSSGANVLT
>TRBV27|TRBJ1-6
ASSLRQGVVSSPLH
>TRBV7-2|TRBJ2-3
ATDGGAGTDTQY
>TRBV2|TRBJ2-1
ASSARASGANEQF
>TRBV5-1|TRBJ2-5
ASSYGDSQETQY
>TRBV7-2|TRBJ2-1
ASSLLAGNDEQF
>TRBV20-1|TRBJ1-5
SARDGGQKSNQPQH
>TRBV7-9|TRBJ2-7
ASSLQGNEQY
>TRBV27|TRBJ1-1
ASSLFGPMNTEAF
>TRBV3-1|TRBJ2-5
ASSLLDKETQY
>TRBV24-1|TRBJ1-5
ATSEGAGQPQH
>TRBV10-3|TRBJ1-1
AISAALGANTEAF
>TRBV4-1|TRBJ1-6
ASSPPGTAVPPPLH
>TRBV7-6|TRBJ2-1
ASSLYPVRNEQF
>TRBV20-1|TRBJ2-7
SALSGEYEQY